The 17 T cell receptor beta chains below were found in one sample sequenced in a study of blood T cells in healthy people across ages. With a J-beta primer mix and a sample-barcoded 5' primer, a second PCR ran 7 to 11 cycles. TCRdb re-called the 5' RACE reads through MiXCR, storing one row per CDR3 protein. The data contain over a million distinct CDR3 sequences, roughly 40% of them singletons. Material: blood. These receptors originate from a woman younger than 35 in good health.

On this clonotype itself: This may come from a read error, since a much larger clone is one base off. The chain has TRBV10-3 and TRBJ2-1, with TRBD2 identical over 13 bases. Trimming removed 4 bases from V and 6 bases from J; junction bases left unmatched: 9. The CDR3 has 17 residues. From germline, CDR1 is ENHRY and CDR2 SYGVKD. The CDR3 loop reads CAISGSGTSGTLNEQFF. In nucleotides, the CDR3 is TGTGCCATCAGTGGGTCTGGGACTAGCGGGACGCTCAATGAGCAGTTCTTC.

The V and J genes are TRBV2 and TRBJ2-3; 7 bases match TRBD2. V gave up 6 bases and J gave up 6 bases; unmatched junction bases: 6. Germline loops: CDR1 SNHLY, CDR2 FYNNEI. This CDR3 spans 13 amino acids. DNA for the CDR3: TGTGCCAGCAGACCAGCGGGGTCGGATACGCAGTATTTT. Translated, it gives CASRPAGSDTQYF.

The chain recombines TRBV7-9 with TRBJ2-7, with TRBD2 as a possible D gene (5 bases). V dropped 5 bases and J dropped 4 bases, with 21 bases sitting between them. The germline gives CDR1 SEHNR, CDR2 FQNEAQ (reference sequence). The CDR3 has 16 amino acids. The CDR3 here is CASSKNKVASRYEQYF. DNA of the CDR3: TGTGCCAGCAGCAAAAACAAAGTGGCTAGCAGGTACGAGCAGTACTTC.

This clonotype has a handful of counts. The rearrangement uses TRBV5-6 and TRBJ2-3; 12 bases fit TRBD2. The junction had 11 bases not matched to a gene; V was cut back by 4 bases and J by 5 bases. The germline CDR1 and CDR2 sequences are SGHDT and YYEEEE. The CDR3 runs 17 residues. In nucleotides, the CDR3 is TGTGCCAGCAGCCAACGACTAGCGGGGGCCCTCGGAGATACGCAGTATTTT. Translated: CASSQRLAGALGDTQYF. Complete variable domain (other parts from reference TRBV5-6 and TRBJ2-3): DAGVTQSPTHLIKTRGQQVTLRCSPKSGHDTVSWYQQALGQGPQFIFQYYEEEERQRGNFPDRFSGHQFPNYSSELNVNALLLGDSALYLCASSQRLAGALGDTQYFGPGTRLTVL.

The V call is TRBV12-3 or TRBV12-4, the J call TRBJ2-2; tentatively, D is TRBD1 (5 bases). This CDR3 comprises 13 residues. The V end was cut by 10 bases, the J end by 6 bases, with 15 bases between. In nucleotides, the CDR3 is TGTGCCATCCTACTCCGACAGTCCGGGGAGCTGTTTTTT. Translation gives CAILLRQSGELFF.

The gene calls are TRBV18 and TRBJ2-1; 8 positions match TRBD2. The last part of the DNA fits TRBJ2-7 better; the J call may be wrong. This CDR3 is 15 amino acids long. From germline, CDR1 is KGHSH and CDR2 LQKENI. The CDR3 DNA reads as TGTGCCAGCTCACCGGGGACTAGTTTGTACAATGAGCAGTACTTC. It codes for CASSPGTSLYNEQYF.

The sample holds a few counts of this clonotype. This chain joins TRBV13 and TRBJ2-1; D is perhaps TRBD1 (6 bases). CDR1 is PRHDT and CDR2 is FYEKMQ in the germline V gene (reference sequence). V was clipped by 5 bases and J by 9 bases, with 8 bases between them. This CDR3 contains 11 residues. This CDR3 is CASSTGSEQFF. The CDR3 DNA is TGTGCCAGCAGCACAGGGAGTGAGCAGTTCTTC. Full variable domain (outside the CDR3, taken from reference TRBV13 and TRBJ2-1): AAGVIQSPRHLIKEKRETATLKCYPIPRHDTVYWYQQGPGQDPQFLISFYEKMQSDKGSIPDRFSAQQFSDYHSELNMSSLELGDSALYFCASSTGSEQFFGPGTRLTVL.

The rearrangement joins TRBV6-6 to TRBJ2-2; D possibly corresponds to TRBD1 (6 bases). Germline CDR1 is MNHNY and CDR2 is SVGAGI (reference sequence). The CDR3 totals 14 residues. Deletions cut 7 bases from V and 7 bases from J, with 16 bases between. CDR3 region: CASMVDRESGELFF. CDR3 in DNA: TGTGCCAGCATGGTGGACAGAGAGAGCGGGGAGCTGTTTTTT.

This chain links TRBV20-1 with TRBJ2-1; D may be TRBD1 (6 bases). Per the germline V gene, CDR1 is DFQATT and CDR2 is SNEGSKA (reference sequence). V was cut by 2 bases and J by 2 bases, with 16 bases left in between. The CDR3 totals 16 residues. CDR3 amino acids: CSARKAGTITYNEQFF. For the CDR3, the DNA is TGCAGTGCTAGAAAAGCCGGGACAATCACCTACAATGAGCAGTTCTTC.

This clonotype has at least ten counts. DNA for the CDR3: TGTGCCAGCAGCCCCAGCTCAGGGAGCGGGAATGAGCAGTTCTTC. Translation gives CASSPSSGSGNEQFF. V and J are TRBV3-1 and TRBJ2-1, with a possible D match to TRBD2 (6 bases). With 4 bases removed from V and 7 bases from J, the gap between germline ends came to 17 bases. CDR1 and CDR2 (germline): LGHDT, YNNKEL (reference sequence). The CDR3 covers 15 residues.

This clonotype was observed a single time. V is TRBV27 and J is TRBJ2-4; D is unclear. V lost 5 bases, J lost 0 bases, and 11 bases lay in between. The germline V gene encodes CDR1 MNHEY and CDR2 SMNVEV (reference sequence). This CDR3 spans 15 amino acids. CDR3 sequence reads: CASSRTATAKNIQYF. CDR3 sequence (DNA): TGTGCCAGCAGTCGGACGGCTACAGCCAAAAACATTCAGTACTTC.

The chain has TRBV11-2 and TRBJ2-1; 7 bases map to TRBD1. The germline V gene has CDR1 SGHAT and CDR2 FQNNGV. The length of the CDR3 is 12 residues. V lost 6 bases and J lost 10; bases outside the gene matches: 6. CDR3 nucleotides: TGTGCCAGCAGTCGGGACAGCGGCGAGCAGTTCTTC. Protein sequence: CASSRDSGEQFF.

The V call is TRBV7-9, the J call TRBJ2-5; 11 nucleotides line up with TRBD2. Per the germline V gene, CDR1 is SEHNR and CDR2 is FQNEAQ (reference sequence). The CDR3 has 16 amino acids. Trimming removed 4 bases from V and 11 bases from J; junction bases left unmatched: 15. Here the CDR3 DNA reads TGTGCCAGCAGCTCAGGGACTAGCGGCCCCTACAATGAGCAGTACTTC. Translating gives CASSSGTSGPYNEQYF.

The table lists this clonotype with a few counts. The chain couples TRBV6-2 or TRBV6-3 to TRBJ2-1; TRBD1 matches at 7 bases. This CDR3 comprises 13 residues. Trimming at V came to 8 bases and at J to 5 bases, leaving 6 bases not matched to a gene. Germline values: CDR1 MNHEY, CDR2 SVGEGT. This chain's CDR3 is CASFRGGHNEQFF. The CDR3 bases are TGTGCCAGCTTCCGAGGGGGCCACAATGAGCAGTTCTTC.

This clonotype was picked up a small number of times. The rearrangement uses TRBV3-1 and TRBJ2-4, with TRBD2 matching over 7 bases. The length of the CDR3 is 17 residues. Unmatched junction bases numbered 6, after V lost 1 base and J lost 0 bases. Germline V gene data show CDR1 as LGHDT and CDR2 as YNNKEL (reference sequence). DNA of the CDR3: TGTGCCAGCAGCCAAGTAAGGAGCGGGACAGCCAAAAACATTCAGTACTTC. This gives the protein CASSQVRSGTAKNIQYF. The whole variable domain, filled in from reference TRBV3-1 and TRBJ2-4, reads DTAVSQTPKYLVTQMGNDKSIKCEQNLGHDTMYWYKQDSKKFLKIMFSYNNKELIINETVPNRFSPKSPDKAHLNLHINSLELGDSAVYFCASSQVRSGTAKNIQYFGAGTRLSVL.

This clonotype was recorded at least ten times. V gene TRBV20-1 combines with J gene TRBJ1-5, with D tentatively TRBD1 (5 bases). V lost 4 bases and J lost 7, with 17 bases in between. Germline V gene lookup returns CDR1 DFQATT and CDR2 SNEGSKA (reference sequence). The CDR3 spans 14 residues. For the CDR3, the DNA is TGCAGTGCTAATACAGGCGGTAACGGGCAGCCCCAGCATTTT. Translated, it gives CSANTGGNGQPQHF.

This clonotype was seen more than once but under ten times. The chain joins TRBV3-1 to TRBJ2-1; 8 nucleotides agree with TRBD1. The CDR3 totals 15 residues. J lost 3 bases, V lost 4 bases, and 5 bases had no gene match. Per the germline V gene, CDR1 is LGHDT and CDR2 is YNNKEL (reference sequence). The CDR3, as DNA: TGTGCCAGCAGCCCCGGGGACAGGTACTACAATGAGCAGTTCTTC. Protein sequence: CASSPGDRYYNEQFF.